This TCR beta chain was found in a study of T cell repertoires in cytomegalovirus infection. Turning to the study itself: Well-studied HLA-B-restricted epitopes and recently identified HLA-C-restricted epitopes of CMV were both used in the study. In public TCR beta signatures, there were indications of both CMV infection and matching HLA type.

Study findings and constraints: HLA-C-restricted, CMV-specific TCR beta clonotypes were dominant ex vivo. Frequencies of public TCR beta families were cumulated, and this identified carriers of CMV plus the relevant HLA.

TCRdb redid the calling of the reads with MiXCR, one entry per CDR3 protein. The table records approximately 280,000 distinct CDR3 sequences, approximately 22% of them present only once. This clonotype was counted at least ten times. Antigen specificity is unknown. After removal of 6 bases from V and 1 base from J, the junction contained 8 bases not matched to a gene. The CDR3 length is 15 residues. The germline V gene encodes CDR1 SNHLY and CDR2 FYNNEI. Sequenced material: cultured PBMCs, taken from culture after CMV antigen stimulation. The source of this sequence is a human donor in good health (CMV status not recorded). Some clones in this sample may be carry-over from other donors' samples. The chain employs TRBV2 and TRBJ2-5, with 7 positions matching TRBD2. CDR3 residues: CASSPTGLSQETQYF. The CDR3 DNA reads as TGTGCCAGCAGCCCAACGGGACTATCCCAAGAGACCCAGTACTTC.